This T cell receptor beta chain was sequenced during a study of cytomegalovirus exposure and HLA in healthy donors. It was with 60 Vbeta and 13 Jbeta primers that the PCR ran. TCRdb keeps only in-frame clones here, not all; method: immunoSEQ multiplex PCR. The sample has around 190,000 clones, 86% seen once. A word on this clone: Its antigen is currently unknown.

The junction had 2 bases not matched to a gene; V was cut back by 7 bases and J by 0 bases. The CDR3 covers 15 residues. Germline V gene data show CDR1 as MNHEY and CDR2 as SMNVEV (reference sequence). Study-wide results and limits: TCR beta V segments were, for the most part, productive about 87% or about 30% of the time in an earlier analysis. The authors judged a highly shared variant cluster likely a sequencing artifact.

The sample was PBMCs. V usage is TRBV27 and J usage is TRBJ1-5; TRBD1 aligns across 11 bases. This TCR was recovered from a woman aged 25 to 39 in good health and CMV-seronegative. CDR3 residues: CASMDRGLSNQPQHF. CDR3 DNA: TGTGCCAGCATGGACAGGGGGCTTAGCAATCAGCCCCAGCATTTT.